A selection of T cell receptor beta chains follows, all from one sample in a study of blood T cell repertoires in COVID-19. Method: immunoSEQ multiplex PCR; TCRdb's copy keeps in-frame clones and lacks some. The sample holds 25,000 to 30,000 clones; approximately 79% are singletons and the top ten take around 20%. The sample consisted of peripheral blood. These receptors originate from a boy between 2 and 15 years old with active or convalescent COVID-19. The CDR3 runs from the conserved cysteine through the conserved F or W. The D gene is left open where the match is weak. Clone size is stated in some rows and not others, as once, few, many or a class when expanded.

TRBJ1-2,NA,TRBV15,NA,TGTGCCACCAGCAGAGAATGGGGAAGGGGCGCGGGCTACACCTTC,CATSREWGRGAGYTF
TRBJ1-2,NA,TRBV19,TRBD1,TGTGCCAGTAGTCCAGGGACAGGGGGCGCGGGCTACACCTTC,CASSPGTGGAGYTF
TRBJ2-1,once,TRBV18,NA,TGTGCCAGCTCACCCAACCGCAATGGGTCCAGAGGAGATAACAATGAGCAGTTCTTC,CASSPNRNGSRGDNNEQFF
TRBJ2-3,NA,TRBV9,NA,TGTGCCAGCAGCGTAGGAACTAGCACAGATACGCAGTATTTT,CASSVGTSTDTQYF
TRBJ2-3,NA,TRBV28,NA,TGTGCCAGCAGCTACGACACGAGCACAGATACGCAGTATTTT,CASSYDTSTDTQYF
TRBJ1-4,few,TRBV28,NA,TGTGCCACCCGGGGGGTCGGGGAAAAACTGTTTTTT,CATRGVGEKLFF
TRBJ1-2,NA,TRBV7-9,NA,TGTGCCAGCAGCTTCCACGGGGTTGGCTACACCTTC,CASSFHGVGYTF
TRBJ2-1,NA,TRBV15,TRBD2,TGTGCCACCAGCAGAGAGTCTAGCGGGAGGGCCTACAATGAGCAGTTCTTC,CATSRESSGRAYNEQFF
TRBJ2-5,NA,TRBV28,TRBD2,TGTGCCAGCAGCTGGCCGGGACTAGCGGGGACGGAGACCCAGTACTTC,CASSWPGLAGTETQYF
TRBJ2-7,many,TRBV27,TRBD1,TGTGCCAGCAGTTTAGGACAGGGGTCCTACGAGCAGTACTTC,CASSLGQGSYEQYF
TRBJ1-1,medium-sized,TRBV12-3/TRBV12-4,NA,TGTGCCAGCAGTTTACGCACTGAAGCTTTCTTT,CASSLRTEAFF
TRBJ1-1,NA,TRBV3-1/TRBV3-2,NA,TGTGCCAGCAGCCAAGAAGAGCGGGGGGGAGCTTTCTTT,CASSQEERGGAFF
TRBJ2-7,once,TRBV2,NA,TGTGCCATCTCCCCCCCGACTAGCTACGAGCAGTACTTC,CAISPPTSYEQYF
TRBJ2-5,NA,TRBV6-2/TRBV6-3,NA,TGTGCCAGCAGTCGGACAGACCTGTACCAAGAGACCCAGTACTTC,CASSRTDLYQETQYF
TRBJ1-5,NA,TRBV28,NA,TGTGCCAGCAGTTTCCGGACAGTCCAGCCCCAGCATTTT,CASSFRTVQPQHF
TRBJ1-1,few,TRBV19,TRBD1,TGTGCCAGTCTGGACAGGGTGAACACTGAAGCTTTCTTT,CASLDRVNTEAFF
TRBJ2-1,once,TRBV5-1,TRBD2,TGCGCCAGCAGCTTGGGGGGGACTAGCGAAGGAGCTGCTGAGCAGTTCTTC,CASSLGGTSEGAAEQFF
TRBJ2-1,many,TRBV7-9,TRBD2,TGTGCCAGCAGCTCCCCACTGAAAGGAAGGAGCGGGGGGGCATATGAGCAGTTCTTC,CASSSPLKGRSGGAYEQFF
TRBJ2-1,NA,TRBV11-2,NA,TGTGCCAGCAGCTTGGGTGGGGGCCGGGATGAGCAGTTCTTC,CASSLGGGRDEQFF
TRBJ1-2,few,TRBV5-4,TRBD1,TGTGCCAGCAGCTTGGACAGGGGTTTTTTTTATGGCTACACCTTC,CASSLDRGFFYGYTF
TRBJ1-5,once,TRBV23-1,NA,TGCGCCAGCAGTCAATCGATAGAGGGTGCGAGAAGCGGTCAGCCCCAGCATTTT,CASSQSIEGARSGQPQHF
TRBJ1-2,NA,TRBV6-1,NA,TGTGCCAGCAGTGAAGTGGAACAGGGTGCCCTCTCCTATGGCTACACCTTC,CASSEVEQGALSYGYTF
TRBJ1-1,NA,TRBV18,NA,TGTGCCAGCTCACCGGTTAGTAGCACTGAAGCTTTCTTT,CASSPVSSTEAFF
TRBJ1-4,NA,TRBV5-4,NA,TGTGCCAGCAGCTTGGACAGGATGAGTGAAAAACTGTTTTTT,CASSLDRMSEKLFF
TRBJ1-6,NA,TRBV7-9,TRBD1,TGTGCCAGCAGCTCGACACAGGGGGAGAATTCACCCCTCCACTTT,CASSSTQGENSPLHF
TRBJ2-7,NA,TRBV4-1,NA,TGCGCCAGCAGCCAATGGGTTAACGGGAGAACCGAGCAGTACTTC,CASSQWVNGRTEQYF
TRBJ1-5,NA,TRBV5-1,NA,TGCGCCAGCAGTTTAACAGGGACCAATCAGCCCCAGCATTTT,CASSLTGTNQPQHF
TRBJ1-2,once,TRBV7-9,NA,TGTGCCAGCAGCTTACTAGCCACCCACTATGGCTACACCTTC,CASSLLATHYGYTF
TRBJ2-2,NA,TRBV7-5,NA,TGTGTCAGAAGCGCAACCGTACCGGGACTAGCTAGGGACACCGGGGAGCTGTTTTTT,CVRSATVPGLARDTGELFF
TRBJ2-5,NA,TRBV27,NA,TGTGCCAGCAGTTTATCGCGGGTCCAAGAGACCCAGTACTTC,CASSLSRVQETQYF
TRBJ2-3,few,TRBV5-4,NA,TGTGCCAGCAGCTTGGTCCTCCCGGCGGGGCCAGATACGCAGTATTTT,CASSLVLPAGPDTQYF
TRBJ1-6,NA,TRBV2,NA,TGTGCCAGCAGTGAAGCGTGGGCGTCACCCCTCCACTTT,CASSEAWASPLHF
TRBJ2-5,NA,TRBV4-1,NA,TGCGCCAGCAGCCAGCAGAAGGAGGGGGCTGCCCAGTACTTC,CASSQQKEGAAQYF
TRBJ2-7,NA,TRBV28,NA,TGTGCCACCTTAGCGACGTCACTCTACGAGCAGTACTTC,CATLATSLYEQYF
TRBJ1-5,few,TRBV19,TRBD1,TGTGCCAGTACCATTAGACAGGGAACCCGCGGGATCAATCAGCCCCAGCATTTT,CASTIRQGTRGINQPQHF
TRBJ2-3,NA,TRBV3-1/TRBV3-2,TRBD1,TGTGCCAGCAGATTGACAGGGGAAGATACGCAGTATTTT,CASRLTGEDTQYF
TRBJ2-1,NA,TRBV7-2,NA,TGTGCCAGCAGCTCCTCCTCCTACAATGAGCAGTTCTTC,CASSSSSYNEQFF
TRBJ2-7,NA,TRBV11-3,TRBD2,TGTGCCAGCAGCTTAACGCTGGGCGGGAGAGGCGAGCAGTACTTC,CASSLTLGGRGEQYF
TRBJ2-5,once,TRBV11-2,TRBD2,TGTGCCAGCAGCTTAGGGGCTAGCGGGGGGGGCCTACTAGAGACCCAGTACTTC,CASSLGASGGGLLETQYF
TRBJ2-3,NA,TRBV30,TRBD2,TGTGCCTGGAGTACCGTCGGGCTAGCGGGAGAGAAGACAGATACGCAGTATTTT,CAWSTVGLAGEKTDTQYF
TRBJ2-3,NA,TRBV7-6,NA,TGTGCCAGCAGCCCGAGAGGCTTGGCAGATACGCAGTATTTT,CASSPRGLADTQYF
TRBJ1-1,NA,TRBV6-5,TRBD1,TGTGCCAGCAGTTCCGGGACAGGGGGCCTGGCTGAAGCTTTCTTT,CASSSGTGGLAEAFF
TRBJ1-1,NA,TRBV3-1/TRBV3-2,TRBD1,TGTGCCAGCAGCTGGGACAGGAACACTGAAGCTTTCTTT,CASSWDRNTEAFF
TRBJ1-2,few,TRBV3-1/TRBV3-2,NA,TGTGCCAGCAGCCAAGGATCAGGGCAGGGGCGATATGGCTACACCTTC,CASSQGSGQGRYGYTF
TRBJ1-1,NA,TRBV18,NA,TGTGCCAGCGCCAGGGGTGGGAACACTGAAGCTTTCTTT,CASARGGNTEAFF
TRBJ1-5,NA,TRBV7-9,NA,TGTGCCAGCAGCCCAAGTGGGTCGGCAGGCCCAATTCCCCAGCATTTT,CASSPSGSAGPIPQHF
TRBJ2-5,few,TRBV19,NA,TGTGCCAGTAGTACCCCCCTCGGGGCCCAGTACTTC,CASSTPLGAQYF
TRBJ2-1,NA,TRBV7-6,TRBD2,TGTGCCAGCAGCTACCTAGCGGGAGGGCCAAAGCAGGGTGAGCAGTTCTTC,CASSYLAGGPKQGEQFF
TRBJ1-5,NA,TRBV27,NA,TGTGCCAGCAGTTTATCGATTGGGGCAGGTAATCAGCCCCAGCATTTT,CASSLSIGAGNQPQHF
TRBJ1-1,NA,TRBV4-1,TRBD1,TGCGCCAGCAGCCAAGGATATGGGACAGGGACGAACACTGAAGCTTTCTTT,CASSQGYGTGTNTEAFF
TRBJ2-7,NA,TRBV4-1,TRBD2,TGCGCCAGCAGCCTCGGGACTAGCGGGGGGGCTTCCTCCTACGAGCAGTACTTC,CASSLGTSGGASSYEQYF
TRBJ1-2,few,TRBV7-2,NA,TGTGCCAGCAGCTTGACCGGGACAACCTATGGCTACACCTTC,CASSLTGTTYGYTF
TRBJ2-1,few,TRBV9,TRBD2,TGTGCCAGCAGCGTAGAGCTCAGCGGGAGGTCCTCCTACAATGAGCAGTTCTTC,CASSVELSGRSSYNEQFF